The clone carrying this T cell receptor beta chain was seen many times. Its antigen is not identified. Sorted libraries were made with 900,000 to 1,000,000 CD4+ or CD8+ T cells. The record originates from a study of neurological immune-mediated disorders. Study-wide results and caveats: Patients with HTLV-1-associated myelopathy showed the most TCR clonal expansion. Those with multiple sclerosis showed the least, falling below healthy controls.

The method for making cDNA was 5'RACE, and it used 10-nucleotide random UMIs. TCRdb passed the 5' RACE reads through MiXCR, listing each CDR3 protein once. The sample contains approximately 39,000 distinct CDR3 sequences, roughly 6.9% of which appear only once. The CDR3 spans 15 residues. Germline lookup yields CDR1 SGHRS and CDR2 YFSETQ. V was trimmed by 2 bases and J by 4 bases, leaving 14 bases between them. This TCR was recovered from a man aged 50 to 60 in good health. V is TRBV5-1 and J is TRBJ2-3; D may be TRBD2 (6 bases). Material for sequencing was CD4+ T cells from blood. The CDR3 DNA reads TGCGCCAGCAGCTTCGACTTAGCGGTGGCAGATACGCAGTATTTT. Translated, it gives CASSFDLAVADTQYF.